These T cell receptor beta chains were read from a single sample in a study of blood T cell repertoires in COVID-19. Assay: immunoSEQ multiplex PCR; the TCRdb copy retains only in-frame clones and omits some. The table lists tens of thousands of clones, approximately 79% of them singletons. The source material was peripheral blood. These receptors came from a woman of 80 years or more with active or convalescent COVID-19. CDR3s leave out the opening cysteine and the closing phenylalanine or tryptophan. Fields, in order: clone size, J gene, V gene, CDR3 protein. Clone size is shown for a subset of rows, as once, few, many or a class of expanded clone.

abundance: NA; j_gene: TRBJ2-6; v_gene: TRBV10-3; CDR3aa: AITSFSGANVLT
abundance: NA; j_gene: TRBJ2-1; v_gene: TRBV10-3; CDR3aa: AIEGEAGLAGGDNEQF
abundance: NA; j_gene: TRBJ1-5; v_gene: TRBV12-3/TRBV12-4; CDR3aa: ASSFSDQPQH
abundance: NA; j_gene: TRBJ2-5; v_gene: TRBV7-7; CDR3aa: ASSLFSGGAFQETQY
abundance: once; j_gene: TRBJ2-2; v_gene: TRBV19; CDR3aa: ASSSSANTGELF
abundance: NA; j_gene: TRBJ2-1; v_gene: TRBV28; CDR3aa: ASSPLGGGRALGQF
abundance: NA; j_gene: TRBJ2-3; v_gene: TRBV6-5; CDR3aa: ASSYGTSSMMQY
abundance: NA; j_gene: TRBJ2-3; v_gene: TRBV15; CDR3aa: ATSRALEAGVSDTQY
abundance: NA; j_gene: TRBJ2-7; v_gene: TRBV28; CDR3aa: ASSFGQGPYEQY
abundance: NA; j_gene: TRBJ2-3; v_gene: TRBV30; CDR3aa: AWSSGSGYTDTQY
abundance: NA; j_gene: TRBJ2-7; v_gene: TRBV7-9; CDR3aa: ASSLLQGSGEQY
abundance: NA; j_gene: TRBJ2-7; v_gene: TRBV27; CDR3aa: ASSLSQGAYEQY
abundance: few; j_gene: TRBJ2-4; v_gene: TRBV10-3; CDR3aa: AISSGLAKNIQY
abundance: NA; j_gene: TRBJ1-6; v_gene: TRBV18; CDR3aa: ASSPDISSPLH
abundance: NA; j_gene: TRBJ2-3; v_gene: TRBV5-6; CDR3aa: ASSPLGQVPTDTQY
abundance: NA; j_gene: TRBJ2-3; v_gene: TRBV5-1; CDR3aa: ASSLVQGRGPDTQY
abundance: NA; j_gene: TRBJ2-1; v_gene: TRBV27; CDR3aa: ASRQGAYNEQF
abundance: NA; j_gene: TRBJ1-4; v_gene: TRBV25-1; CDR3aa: ASSELGADSVNEKLF
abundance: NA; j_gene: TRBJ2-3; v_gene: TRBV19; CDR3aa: ASTQRRGGAGDTQY
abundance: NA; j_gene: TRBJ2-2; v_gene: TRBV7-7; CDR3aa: ASSGDRVGRELF
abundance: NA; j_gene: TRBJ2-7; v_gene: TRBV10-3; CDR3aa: AISEANPPAHTLLSYEQY
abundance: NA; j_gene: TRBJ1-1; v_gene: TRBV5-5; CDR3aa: ASSLGSLLRADTEAF
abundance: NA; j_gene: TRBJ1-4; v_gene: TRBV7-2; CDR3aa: ASSSGQGVGEKLF
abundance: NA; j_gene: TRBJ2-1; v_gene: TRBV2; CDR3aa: ASSAPGLAGLVEQF
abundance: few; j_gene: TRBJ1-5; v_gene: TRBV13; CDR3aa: ASSLGINNQPQH
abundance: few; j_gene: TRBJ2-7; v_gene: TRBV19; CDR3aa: ASGTSGSYEQY
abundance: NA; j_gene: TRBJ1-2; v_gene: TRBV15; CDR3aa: ATSRHYAGYT
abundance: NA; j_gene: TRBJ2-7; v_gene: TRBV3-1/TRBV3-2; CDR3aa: ASSQGAGEQY
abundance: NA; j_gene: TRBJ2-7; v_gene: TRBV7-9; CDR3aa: ASTVAGGPYEQY
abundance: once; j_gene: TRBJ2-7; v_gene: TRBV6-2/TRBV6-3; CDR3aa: ASSYPPRGAYEQY
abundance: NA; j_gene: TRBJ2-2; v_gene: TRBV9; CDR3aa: ASSGTGLGTGELF
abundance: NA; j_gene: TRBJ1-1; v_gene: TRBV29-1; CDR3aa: SVDRGVDTEAF
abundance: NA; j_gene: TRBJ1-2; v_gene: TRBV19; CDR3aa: ASRPPTGTDGYGYT
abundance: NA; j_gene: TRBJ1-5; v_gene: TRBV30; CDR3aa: AWSLRAFQPQH
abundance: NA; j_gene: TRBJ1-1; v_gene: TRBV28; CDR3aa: ASSWWRVGAF
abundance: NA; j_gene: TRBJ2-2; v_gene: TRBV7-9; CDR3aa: APRASEQNTGELF
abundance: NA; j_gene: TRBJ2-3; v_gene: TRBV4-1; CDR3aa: ASSQDSVWAGVADTQY
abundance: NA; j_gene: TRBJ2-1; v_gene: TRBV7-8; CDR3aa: ASSRDRGTYNEQF
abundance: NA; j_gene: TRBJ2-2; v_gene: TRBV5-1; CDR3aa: ASGVAGYNTGELF
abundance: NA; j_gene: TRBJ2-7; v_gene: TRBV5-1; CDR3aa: ASSFQGLDYEQY
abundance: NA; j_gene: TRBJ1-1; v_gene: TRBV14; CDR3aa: ASSQAVRNTEAF
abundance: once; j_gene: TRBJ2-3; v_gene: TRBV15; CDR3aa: ATSRASGSTDTQY
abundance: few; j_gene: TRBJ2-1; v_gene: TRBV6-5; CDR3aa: ASSPWTNYNEQF
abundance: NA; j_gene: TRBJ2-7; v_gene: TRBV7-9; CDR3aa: ASSLGGGLNYEQY